Listed here are 4 T cell receptor beta chains from one sample, sequenced in a study of radiation and T cells in renal cell carcinoma. This table comes from immunoSEQ multiplex PCR, and its TCRdb copy is limited to in-frame clones, with some not included. In the table there are over 25,000 clones, about 84% of which are singletons. As for time point: blood 4 weeks post-SBRT, at nephrectomy. Sample treatment: 15 Gy SBRT to primary tumor, nephrectomy 4 weeks later. The specimen comprised blood, sampled from a patient whose treatment included radiotherapy and nephrectomy. The receptors stem from a man aged 60 to 69 with renal cell carcinoma.

The gene calls are TRBV5-6 and TRBJ2-3; TRBD2 matches at 13 bases. Trimming at V came to 4 bases and at J to 6 bases, leaving 8 bases not matched to a gene. The CDR3 length is 16 residues. From germline, CDR1 is SGHDT and CDR2 YYEEEE. The CDR3 DNA reads as TGTGCCAGCAGCCCCAAACTAGCGGGAGGGATGGATACGCAGTATTTT. It is translated as CASSPKLAGGMDTQYF.

This chain connects TRBV12-5 to TRBJ2-1; the match to TRBD1 covers 7 bases. Germline assignment: CDR1 LGHNT and CDR2 FRNRAP. The ends lost 4 bases at V and 9 bases at J; junction bases unmatched: 9. The CDR3 is 14 residues long. This CDR3 is CASGSITGVPEQFF. The CDR3 region has the DNA TGTGCTAGTGGTTCTATAACAGGGGTGCCTGAGCAGTTCTTC.

This clone was recorded once. The V gene is TRBV6-5, the J gene TRBJ2-5; TRBD2 matches at 8 bases. There are 14 residues in the CDR3. V lost 7 bases, J lost 2 bases, and 6 bases stayed unmatched. Germline V CDR1 and CDR2: MNHEY, SVGAGI. The CDR3 coding sequence is TGTGCCAGCATGGTAGCGGGATTACAAGAGACCCAGTACTTC. Amino acids: CASMVAGLQETQYF.

The rearrangement uses TRBV6-1 and TRBJ2-7; D is perhaps TRBD1 (5 bases). The germline gives CDR1 MNHNS, CDR2 SASEGT. V was clipped by 5 bases and J by 1 base, with 12 bases between them. The CDR3 sequence is 14 residues long. In DNA, the CDR3 is TGTGCCAGCAGTTCCGACAGAACGTCCTACGAGCAGTACTTC. Its protein product is CASSSDRTSYEQYF.